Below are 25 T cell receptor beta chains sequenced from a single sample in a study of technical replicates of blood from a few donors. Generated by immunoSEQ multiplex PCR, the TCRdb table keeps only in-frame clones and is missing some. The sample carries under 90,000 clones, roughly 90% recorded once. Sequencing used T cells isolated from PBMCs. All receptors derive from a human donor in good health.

CDR3 DNA sequence: TGCGCCAGCAGCTTGGGAGGCGGGGGGGCCACAGATACGCAGTATTTT. Its translation is CASSLGGGGATDTQYF. This chain uses TRBV5-1 with TRBJ2-3; TRBD2 agrees at 9 bases. The germline V gene has CDR1 SGHRS and CDR2 YFSETQ. The CDR3 has 16 amino acids. After removal of 0 bases from V and 2 bases from J, the junction contained 4 bases not matched to a gene.

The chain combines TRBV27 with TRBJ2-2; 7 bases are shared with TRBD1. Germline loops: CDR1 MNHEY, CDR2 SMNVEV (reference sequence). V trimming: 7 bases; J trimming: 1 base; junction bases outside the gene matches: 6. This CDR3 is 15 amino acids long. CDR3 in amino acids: CASKTGTENTGELFF. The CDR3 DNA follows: TGTGCCAGCAAAACCGGGACAGAGAACACCGGGGAGCTGTTTTTT.

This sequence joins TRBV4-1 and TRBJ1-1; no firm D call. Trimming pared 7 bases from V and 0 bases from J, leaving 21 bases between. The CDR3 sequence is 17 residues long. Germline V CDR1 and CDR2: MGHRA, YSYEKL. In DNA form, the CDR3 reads TGCGCCAGCACCTTGGTCCCACGGTTAGAAATGAACACTGAAGCTTTCTTT. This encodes CASTLVPRLEMNTEAFF.

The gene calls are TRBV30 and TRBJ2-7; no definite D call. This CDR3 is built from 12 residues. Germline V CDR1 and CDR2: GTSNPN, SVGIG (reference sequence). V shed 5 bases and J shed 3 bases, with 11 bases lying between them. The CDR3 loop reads CAWSVNVYEQYF. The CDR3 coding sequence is TGTGCCTGGTCCGTTAATGTCTACGAGCAGTACTTC.

In DNA, the CDR3 is TGTGCCAGCCATCATCGGGGCTATGGCTACACCTTC. This codes for CASHHRGYGYTF. This rearrangement joins TRBV6-5 to TRBJ1-2; D is undetermined. V was shortened by 8 bases and J by 4 bases, with 11 bases between the two germline ends. Germline V gene sequence: CDR1 MNHEY, CDR2 SVGAGI. This CDR3 region has 12 residues.

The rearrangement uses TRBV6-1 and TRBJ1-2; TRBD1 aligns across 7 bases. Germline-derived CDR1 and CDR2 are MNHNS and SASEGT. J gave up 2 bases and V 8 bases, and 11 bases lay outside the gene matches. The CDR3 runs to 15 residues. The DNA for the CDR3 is TGTGCCAGCCGTGCTTTTGAGGACAGGAACTATGGCTACACCTTC. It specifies CASRAFEDRNYGYTF.

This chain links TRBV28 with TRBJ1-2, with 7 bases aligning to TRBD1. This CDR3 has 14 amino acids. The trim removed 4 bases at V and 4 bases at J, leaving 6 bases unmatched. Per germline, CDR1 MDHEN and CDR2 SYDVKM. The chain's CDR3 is CASSSTGQGYGYTF. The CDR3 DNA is TGTGCCAGCAGTTCGACAGGGCAGGGCTATGGCTACACCTTC.

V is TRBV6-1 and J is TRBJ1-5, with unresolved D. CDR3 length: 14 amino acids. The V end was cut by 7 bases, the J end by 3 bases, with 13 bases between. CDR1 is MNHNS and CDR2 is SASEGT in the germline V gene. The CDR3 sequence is CASKRTNANQPQHF. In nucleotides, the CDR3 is TGTGCCAGCAAGCGGACTAATGCCAATCAGCCCCAGCATTTT.

Here the CDR3 reads CASSLGQGEKELFF. DNA of the CDR3: TGTGCCAGCAGCTTAGGACAGGGTGAGAAGGAGCTGTTTTTT. The rearrangement uses TRBV13 and TRBJ2-2, with D perhaps TRBD1 (6 bases). Looked up from germline, CDR1 is PRHDT and CDR2 is FYEKMQ (reference sequence). This CDR3 is built from 14 residues. V lost 0 bases and J lost 10, with 12 bases in between.

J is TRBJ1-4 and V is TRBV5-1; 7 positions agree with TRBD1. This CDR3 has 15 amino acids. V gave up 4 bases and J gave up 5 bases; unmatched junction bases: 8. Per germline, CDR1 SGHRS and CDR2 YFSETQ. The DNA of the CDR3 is TGCGCCAGCAGCCATGGGACAGACCCAAATGAAAAACTGTTTTTT. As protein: CASSHGTDPNEKLFF. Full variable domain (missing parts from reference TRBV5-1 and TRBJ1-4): KAGVTQTPRYLIKTRGQQVTLSCSPISGHRSVSWYQQTPGQGLQFLFEYFSETQRNKGNFPGRFSGRQFSNSRSEMNVSTLELGDSALYLCASSHGTDPNEKLFFGSGTQLSVL.

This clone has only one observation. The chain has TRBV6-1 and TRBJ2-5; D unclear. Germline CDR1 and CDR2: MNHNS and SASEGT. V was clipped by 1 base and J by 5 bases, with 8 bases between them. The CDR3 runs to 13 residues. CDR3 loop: CASSEDSSETQYF. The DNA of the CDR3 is TGTGCCAGCAGTGAAGATAGTAGCGAGACCCAGTACTTC.

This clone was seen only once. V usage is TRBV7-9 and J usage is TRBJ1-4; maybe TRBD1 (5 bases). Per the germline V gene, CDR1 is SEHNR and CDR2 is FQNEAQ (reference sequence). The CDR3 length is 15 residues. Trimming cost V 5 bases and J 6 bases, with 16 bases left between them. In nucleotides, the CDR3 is TGTGCCAGCAGCCCTACCCAGGGCGGGGATGAAAAACTGTTTTTT. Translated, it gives CASSPTQGGDEKLFF.

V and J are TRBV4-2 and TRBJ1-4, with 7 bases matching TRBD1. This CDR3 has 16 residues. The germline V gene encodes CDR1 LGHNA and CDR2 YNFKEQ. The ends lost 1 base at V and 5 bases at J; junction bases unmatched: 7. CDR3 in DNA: TGTGCCAGCAGCCAAGGTTGGGACAGCCCGAATGAAAAACTGTTTTTT. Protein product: CASSQGWDSPNEKLFF.

CDR3 coding DNA: TGTGCCAGCAGCGAAATTGGCGGATTTTCCTACAATGAGCAGTTCTTC. Protein sequence: CASSEIGGFSYNEQFF. The chain carries TRBV7-9 and TRBJ2-1; D is unresolved. This CDR3 has 16 amino acids. Trimming took 5 bases from V and 1 from J, leaving 15 bases between them. Germline V gives CDR1 SEHNR, CDR2 FQNEAQ (reference sequence).

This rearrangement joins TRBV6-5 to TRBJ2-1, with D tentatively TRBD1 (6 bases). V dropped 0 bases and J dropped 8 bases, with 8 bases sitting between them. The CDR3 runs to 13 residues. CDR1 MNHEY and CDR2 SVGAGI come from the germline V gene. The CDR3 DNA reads TGTGCCAGCAGTTACTCACCAGGGGATGAGCAGTTCTTC. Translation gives CASSYSPGDEQFF.

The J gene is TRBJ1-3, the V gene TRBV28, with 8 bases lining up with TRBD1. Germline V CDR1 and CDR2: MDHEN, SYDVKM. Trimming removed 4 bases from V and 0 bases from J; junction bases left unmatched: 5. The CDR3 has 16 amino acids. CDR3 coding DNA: TGTGCCAGCAGTTCTACAGGGGGATACTCTGGAAACACCATATATTTT. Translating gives CASSSTGGYSGNTIYF.

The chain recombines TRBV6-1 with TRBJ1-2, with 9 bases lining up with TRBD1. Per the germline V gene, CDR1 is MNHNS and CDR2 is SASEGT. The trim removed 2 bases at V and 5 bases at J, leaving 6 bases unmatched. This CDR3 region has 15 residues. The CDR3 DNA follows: TGTGCCAGCAGTGAAATTGGGACAGGGCCTTATGGCTACACCTTC. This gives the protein CASSEIGTGPYGYTF.

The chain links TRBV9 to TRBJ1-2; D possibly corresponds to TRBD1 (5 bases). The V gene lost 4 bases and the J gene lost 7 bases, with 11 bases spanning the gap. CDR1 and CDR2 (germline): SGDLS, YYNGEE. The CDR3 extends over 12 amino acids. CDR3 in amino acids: CASSFRDSGYTF. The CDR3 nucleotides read TGTGCCAGCAGCTTCAGGGATAGTGGCTACACCTTC.

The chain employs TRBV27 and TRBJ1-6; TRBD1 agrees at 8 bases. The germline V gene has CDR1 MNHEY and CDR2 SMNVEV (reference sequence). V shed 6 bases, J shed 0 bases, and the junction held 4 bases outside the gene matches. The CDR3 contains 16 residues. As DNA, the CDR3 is TGTGCCAGCAGGGGTGACAGGGGCTCCTATAATTCACCCCTCCACTTT. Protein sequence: CASRGDRGSYNSPLHF.

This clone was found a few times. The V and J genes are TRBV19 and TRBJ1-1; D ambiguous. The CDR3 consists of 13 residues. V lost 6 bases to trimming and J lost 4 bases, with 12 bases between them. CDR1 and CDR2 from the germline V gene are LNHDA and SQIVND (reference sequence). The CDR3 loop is CASSLTLATEAFF. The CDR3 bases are TGTGCCAGTAGCCTTACATTGGCCACTGAAGCTTTCTTT.

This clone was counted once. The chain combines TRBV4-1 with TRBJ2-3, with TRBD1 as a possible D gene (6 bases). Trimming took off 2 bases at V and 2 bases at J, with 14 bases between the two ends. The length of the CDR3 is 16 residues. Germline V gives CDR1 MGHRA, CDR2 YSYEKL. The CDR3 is CASSQQGQPATDTQYF. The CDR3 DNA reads TGCGCCAGCAGCCAACAAGGACAGCCAGCCACAGATACGCAGTATTTT.

The CDR3 nucleotides are TGTGCCAGCAGCTTAGTTCAGGGAGGCTATGGCTACACCTTC. It specifies CASSLVQGGYGYTF. The chain links TRBV7-9 to TRBJ1-2; possible D gene TRBD1, 5 bases. The CDR3 is 14 amino acids. Trimming took off 1 base at V and 4 bases at J, with 10 bases between the two ends. The germline V gene encodes CDR1 SEHNR and CDR2 FQNEAQ (reference sequence).

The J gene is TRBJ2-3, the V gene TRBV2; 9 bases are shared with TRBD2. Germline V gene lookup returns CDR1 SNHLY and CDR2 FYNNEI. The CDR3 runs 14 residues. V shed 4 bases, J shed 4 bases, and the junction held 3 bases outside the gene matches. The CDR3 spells CASSAREGPDTQYF. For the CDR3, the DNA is TGTGCCAGCAGTGCGCGGGAGGGGCCAGATACGCAGTATTTT.

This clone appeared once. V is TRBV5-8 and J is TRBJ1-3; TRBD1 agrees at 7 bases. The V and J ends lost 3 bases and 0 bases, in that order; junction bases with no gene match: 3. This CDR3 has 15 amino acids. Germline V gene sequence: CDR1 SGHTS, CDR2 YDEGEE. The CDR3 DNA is TGTGCCAGCAGCTGGACAGGATACTCTGGAAACACCATATATTTT. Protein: CASSWTGYSGNTIYF.

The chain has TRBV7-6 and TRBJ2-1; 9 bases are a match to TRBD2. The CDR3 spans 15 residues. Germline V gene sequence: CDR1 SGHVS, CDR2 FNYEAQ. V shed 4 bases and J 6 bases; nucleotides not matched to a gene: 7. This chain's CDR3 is CASSSGTSYPNEQFF. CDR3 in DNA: TGTGCCAGCAGCTCCGGGACTAGCTATCCCAATGAGCAGTTCTTC.